This TCR beta chain was captured in a study of response to subunit inactivated influenza vaccine. Study-wide findings and caveats: Authors suggested few new T cells are recruited by each seasonal influenza vaccination.

One entry per CDR3 protein results from TCRdb running MiXCR on the RT-PCR reads. Here the sample spans fewer than 550,000 distinct CDR3 sequences, 25% being singletons. V lost 3 bases to trimming and J lost 5 bases, with 7 bases between them. This CDR3 is 13 amino acids long. Germline V CDR1 and CDR2: KGHDR, SFDVKD. For this clonotype: Its antigen is unknown.

This chain connects TRBV24-1 to TRBJ2-1; weak D call: TRBD2 (6 bases). This sequence was found in a man aged 45-60 years who received an inactivated influenza vaccine. Here the sequenced sample was CD4+ T cells sorted from PBMCs, taken more than 4 days after vaccination. The CDR3 loop is CATSDGGNNEQFF. In DNA, the CDR3 is TGTGCCACCAGTGATGGAGGGAACAATGAGCAGTTCTTC.